Listed here are 26 T cell receptor beta chains from one sample, sequenced in a study of CD8+CD57+ T cells in acquired aplastic anemia. Investigators profiled TCR beta VDJ and CDR3 from genomic DNA template. TCRdb reprocessed the reads with MiXCR, giving one entry per CDR3 protein. The sample contains some 150,000 distinct CDR3 sequences, 35% to 50% of which appear only once. Sequenced sample: sorted CD4+, CD8+, or CD8+CD57+ T cells (not recorded which) from PBMCs. These receptor sequences come from a human donor in good health, serving as a control.

This clonotype was recorded many times. This chain uses TRBV4-2 with TRBJ2-1; D tentatively fits TRBD1 or TRBD2 (5 bases each). CDR1 and CDR2 (germline): LGHNA, YNFKEQ. Trimming removed 4 bases from V and 7 bases from J, with 20 bases in between. The CDR3 has 16 amino acids. The CDR3 sequence is CASSRLRGEDVNEQFF. CDR3 sequence (DNA): TGTGCCAGCAGCCGCCTACGGGGCGAGGATGTGAATGAGCAGTTCTTC.

This clonotype was detected only a few times. Possible read error: a much larger clone is one base away. In nucleotides, the CDR3 is TGTGCCAGCACCACGGGACCCTCCTCCGGGGAGCTGTTTTTT. Its translation: CASTTGPSSGELFF. V gene TRBV2 combines with J gene TRBJ2-2, with D possibly being TRBD1 or TRBD2 (5 bases each). The CDR3 loop spans 14 amino acids. The germline V gene has CDR1 SNHLY and CDR2 FYNNEI. V was clipped by 7 bases and J by 6 bases, with 15 bases between them.

This clonotype occurred a few times. The chain is built from TRBV11-3 and TRBJ2-5; maybe TRBD2 (5 bases). Germline V lookup: CDR1 SGHNT, CDR2 YENEEA. The CDR3 extends over 14 amino acids. Trimming stripped 2 bases from V and 3 bases from J, with 10 bases between. The CDR3 DNA follows: TGTGCCAGCAGCTTATCCCTTAGCGAAGAGACCCAGTACTTC. It encodes CASSLSLSEETQYF. Complete variable domain (other parts from reference TRBV11-3 and TRBJ2-5): EAGVVQSPRYKIIEKKQPVAFWCNPISGHNTLYWYLQNLGQGPELLIRYENEEAVDDSQLPKDRFSAERLKGVDSTLKIQPAELGDSAVYLCASSLSLSEETQYFGPGTRLLVL.

The chain carries TRBV10-2 and TRBJ2-1; TRBD1 aligns across 9 bases. This CDR3 region has 15 residues. Germline-derived CDR1 and CDR2 are WSHSY and SAAADI. J lost 5 bases, V lost 4 bases, and 6 bases had no gene match. This CDR3 reads CASSALGQGNNEQFF. The CDR3, as DNA: TGCGCCAGCAGTGCCTTGGGACAGGGAAACAATGAGCAGTTCTTC.

This clonotype was counted only a few times. The V gene is TRBV6-1, the J gene TRBJ1-1, with 7 bases aligning to TRBD1. The CDR3 extends over 14 amino acids. V was pared by 6 bases and J by 1 base, with 5 bases of the junction left unmatched. Per germline, CDR1 MNHNS and CDR2 SASEGT. CDR3 coding DNA: TGTGCCAGCAGAAACCCAGGGGGGAACACTGAAGCTTTCTTT. This sequence encodes CASRNPGGNTEAFF.

This chain connects TRBV5-1 to TRBJ2-7; TRBD2 matches at 9 bases. There are 17 residues in the CDR3. The germline V gene has CDR1 SGHRS and CDR2 YFSETQ. Trimming removed 4 bases from V and 6 bases from J; junction bases left unmatched: 17. Here the CDR3 reads CASSGLAGIAGEGEQYF. CDR3 sequence (DNA): TGCGCCAGCAGCGGGCTAGCGGGGATAGCGGGAGAAGGCGAGCAGTACTTC.

This clonotype was seen ten or more times. The CDR3 sequence: CASSEASWLGIFRETNEKLFF. For the CDR3, the DNA is TGCGCCAGCAGTGAAGCCTCATGGTTGGGGATCTTTCGGGAAACTAATGAAAAACTGTTTTTT. J is TRBJ1-4 and V is TRBV10-1, with D unresolved. Germline loops: CDR1 WNHNN, CDR2 SYGVQD (reference sequence). Trimming removed 3 bases from V and 1 base from J, with 27 bases in between. The CDR3 contains 21 residues.

This clonotype showed up just a few times. V and J are TRBV11-2 and TRBJ1-4, with 10 bases identical to TRBD1. Germline V gene sequence: CDR1 SGHAT, CDR2 FQNNGV. The trim removed 3 bases at V and 5 bases at J, leaving 0 bases unmatched. CDR3 length: 14 residues. The CDR3 here is CASSLDRGNEKLFF. The CDR3 region has the DNA TGTGCCAGCAGCTTGGACAGGGGGAATGAAAAACTGTTTTTT. The complete variable domain, with remaining parts taken from reference TRBV11-2 and TRBJ1-4, reads EAGVAQSPRYKIIEKRQSVAFWCNPISGHATLYWYQQILGQGPKLLIQFQNNGVVDDSQLPKDRFSAERLKGVDSTLKIQPAKLEDSAVYLCASSLDRGNEKLFFGSGTQLSVL.

As for this clonotype: The CDR3 end shows no conserved phenylalanine or tryptophan, and so a read error is likely. The limits of the CDR3 on the DNA are not certain, so only TCRdb's listed CDR3 is given. The rearrangement links TRBV2 to TRBJ1-2; TRBD1 is the table's D call, not checked against the DNA. Both ends counted, the CDR3 spans 9 residues. Germline CDR1 reads SNHLY; CDR2 reads FYNNEI. The chain's CDR3 is CASRGDSTY.

The chain carries TRBV2 and TRBJ2-1, with TRBD1 identical over 7 bases. Losses at the gene ends were 3 bases for V and 0 bases for J; bases not matched to a gene: 2. This CDR3 region has 15 residues. CDR1 SNHLY and CDR2 FYNNEI come from the germline V gene. CDR3 region: CASSETGISYNEQFF. The CDR3 coding sequence is TGTGCCAGCAGTGAGACAGGGATCTCCTACAATGAGCAGTTCTTC.

In regard to this clonotype: Since a much larger clone is just one base distant, this may be a read error. V is TRBV18 and J is TRBJ1-5; D gene ambiguous. The CDR3 is made up of 13 amino acids. Between the trimmed V and J ends, which lost 6 bases and 10 bases, there was a span of 16 bases. Germline V lookup: CDR1 KGHSH, CDR2 LQKENI. CDR3 bases: TGTGCCAGCTCTGACTTTAGACGGGGTCCCCAGCATTTT. It codes for CASSDFRRGPQHF.

At least ten counts were recorded for this clonotype. The V call is TRBV4-1, the J call TRBJ2-2; D is uncertain. Germline V gene data show CDR1 as MGHRA and CDR2 as YSYEKL. V lost 0 bases, J lost 5 bases, and 10 bases lay in between. The CDR3 length is 15 residues. The DNA of the CDR3 is TGCGCCAGCAGCCAAGAGGCCTTGCGAACCGGGGAGCTGTTTTTT. Protein sequence: CASSQEALRTGELFF.

This clonotype came up many times. The rearrangement uses TRBV15 and TRBJ1-4; no reliable D call. This CDR3 region has 16 residues. V was pared by 0 bases and J by 0 bases, with 8 bases between. In germline, CDR1 is LNHNV, CDR2 YYDKDF (reference sequence). CDR3 protein: CATSRDGSATNEKLFF. The CDR3 bases are TGTGCCACCAGCAGAGATGGCAGTGCAACTAATGAAAAACTGTTTTTT.

The gene calls are TRBV18 and TRBJ1-5, with 7 bases that match TRBD1. Germline CDR1 reads KGHSH; CDR2 reads LQKENI. The CDR3 spans 17 residues. V lost 8 bases and J lost 0; bases outside the gene matches: 13. CDR3 DNA: TGTGCCAGCACCAGGGGGGGACCGCCTTATAGCAATCAGCCCCAGCATTTT. Translated, it gives CASTRGGPPYSNQPQHF.

V gene TRBV24-1 combines with J gene TRBJ1-3; D perhaps matches TRBD1 (5 bases). The CDR3 length is 16 residues. V was clipped by 4 bases and J by 2 bases, with 14 bases between them. CDR1 KGHDR and CDR2 SFDVKD come from the germline V gene. DNA of the CDR3: TGTGCCACCAGTGACACGATCCCAGGGCCTGGAAACACCATATATTTT. It codes for CATSDTIPGPGNTIYF.

With regard to this clonotype: A read error may be the cause here, since a much bigger clone is one base away. The chain links TRBV7-2 to TRBJ1-2, with D hard to call. Deletions cut 7 bases from V and 5 bases from J, with 11 bases between. Germline values: CDR1 SGHTA, CDR2 FQGNSA. CDR3 size: 12 residues. The CDR3 DNA reads as TGTGCCAGCATCTCGACGGAGTATGGCTACACCTTC. This sequence encodes CASISTEYGYTF. Full variable domain (outside the CDR3, taken from reference TRBV7-2 and TRBJ1-2): GAGVSQSPSNKVTEKGKDVELRCDPISGHTALYWYRQSLGQGLEFLIYFQGNSAPDKSGLPSDRFSAERTGGSVSTLTIQRTQQEDSAVYLCASISTEYGYTFGSGTRLTVV.

This clonotype showed up many times. This chain links TRBV12-3 or TRBV12-4 with TRBJ2-1, with 7 bases fitting TRBD2. The trim removed 2 bases at V and 10 bases at J, leaving 11 bases unmatched. This CDR3 is built from 15 residues. The CDR3 protein is CASSLSGARRGEQFF. CDR3 DNA sequence: TGTGCCAGCAGTTTAAGCGGGGCCCGGCGGGGCGAGCAGTTCTTC.

This clonotype has just one count. This sequence joins TRBV24-1 and TRBJ2-2; tentatively, D is TRBD2 (5 bases). Germline values: CDR1 KGHDR, CDR2 SFDVKD. Trimming pared 11 bases from V and 6 bases from J, leaving 15 bases between. There are 13 residues in the CDR3. This CDR3 is CASTIGGAGELFF. The CDR3, as DNA: TGTGCCAGCACCATAGGAGGCGCCGGGGAGCTGTTTTTT.

Points on this clonotype: A read error may account for a junction end that differs from germline. The chain carries TRBV19 and TRBJ2-7, with TRBD2 matching over 11 bases. Per the germline V gene, CDR1 is LNHDA and CDR2 is SQIVND (reference sequence). The CDR3 spans 17 residues. CDR3 sequence: CACSVTLAGGQLGEQYF. Written as DNA, the CDR3 is TGTGCCTGTAGTGTCACGCTAGCGGGAGGCCAACTCGGCGAGCAGTACTTC. The variable domain in full, completed from reference TRBV19 and TRBJ2-7, reads DGGITQSPKYLFRKEGQNVTLSCEQNLNHDAMYWYRQDPGQGLRLIYYSQIVNDFQKGDIAEGYSVSREKKESFPLTVTSAQKNPTAFYLCACSVTLAGGQLGEQYFGPGTRLTVT.

This clonotype was seen only a few times. The chain recombines TRBV7-3 with TRBJ1-6; TRBD1 might be the D (5 bases). V was pared by 6 bases and J by 10 bases, with 19 bases between. In germline, CDR1 is SGHTA, CDR2 FQGTGA. CDR3 length: 15 residues. CDR3 region: CASSPGRGSGSPLHF. The CDR3, as DNA: TGTGCCAGCAGTCCGGGGCGGGGATCAGGCTCACCCCTCCACTTT.

CDR3 DNA sequence: TGTGCCAGCAGTCGCAGACCGGGACTAGGAAAAAATGAGCAGTTCTTC. It is translated as CASSRRPGLGKNEQFF. The V call is TRBV28, the J call TRBJ2-1; 8 bases are shared with TRBD2. V gave up 5 bases and J gave up 7 bases; unmatched junction bases: 13. This CDR3 has 16 residues. The germline V gene has CDR1 MDHEN and CDR2 SYDVKM.

The chain is built from TRBV2 and TRBJ1-1; 10 bases agree with TRBD1. There are 16 residues in the CDR3. Germline CDR1 reads SNHLY; CDR2 reads FYNNEI. V shed 4 bases and J 3 bases; nucleotides not matched to a gene: 8. CDR3 residues: CASSAMRGTGDTEAFF. CDR3 nucleotide sequence: TGTGCCAGCAGTGCAATGCGAGGGACAGGGGACACTGAAGCTTTCTTT.

This clonotype was counted only a few times. The J gene is TRBJ1-6, the V gene TRBV11-2, with TRBD1 matching over 8 bases. V lost 5 bases to trimming and J lost 7 bases; unmatched junction nucleotides: 16. CDR1 is SGHAT and CDR2 is FQNNGV in the germline V gene. This CDR3 spans 18 amino acids. This chain's CDR3 is CASSGGGQANARNSPLHF. CDR3 bases: TGTGCCAGCAGCGGCGGGGGACAGGCTAATGCACGGAATTCACCCCTCCACTTT.

This clonotype showed up just a few times. This chain's CDR3 is CASSPRDYNEQFF. In DNA form, the CDR3 reads TGTGCCAGCTCACCGCGGGATTACAATGAGCAGTTCTTC. This rearrangement joins TRBV18 to TRBJ2-1; the D gene is possibly TRBD2 (6 bases). The ends were cut back, 3 bases at V and 4 bases at J, with 7 bases in the middle. Per the germline V gene, CDR1 is KGHSH and CDR2 is LQKENI. The CDR3 is 13 amino acids. Based on the CDR3 plus reference TRBV18 and TRBJ2-1, the full variable domain is NAGVMQNPRHLVRRRGQEARLRCSPMKGHSHVYWYRQLPEEGLKFMVYLQKENIIDESGMPKERFSAEFPKEGPSILRIQQVVRGDSAAYFCASSPRDYNEQFFGPGTRLTVL.

The chain couples TRBV25-1 to TRBJ1-4, with TRBD1 identical over 9 bases. After removal of 6 bases from V and 4 bases from J, the junction contained 9 bases not matched to a gene. The CDR3 spans 16 residues. Germline-derived CDR1 and CDR2 are MGHDK and SYGVNS. The CDR3 loop reads CASSAIRQGDNEKLFF. CDR3 nucleotides: TGTGCCAGCAGCGCGATTCGACAGGGGGATAATGAAAAACTGTTTTTT.

The CDR3 DNA reads as TGCAGCCCTGGGACACATAATTCACCCCTCCACTTT. This encodes CSPGTHNSPLHF. The chain links TRBV20-1 to TRBJ1-6; TRBD1 might be the D (6 bases). CDR1 is DFQATT and CDR2 is SNEGSKA in the germline V gene (reference sequence). CDR3 size: 12 residues.